This TCR beta chain was captured in a study of metastatic and nonmetastatic thyroid tumors. Until they underwent thyroid surgery, no patient had received any treatment. Germline V CDR1 and CDR2: MNHEY, SMNVEV (reference sequence). The CDR3 loop spans 14 amino acids. With V trimmed by 6 bases and J by 1 base, 2 bases remained unmatched. Findings of the study overall: Across blood and tumor, TCR beta diversity in malignant thyroid tumors was reportedly significantly higher than in benign nodules.

TCRdb re-called the PCR reads via MiXCR. The sample lists 30,000 to 40,000 clones, 20% to 25% seen once, with 3% in the top ten. This clone qualifies as medium-sized (0.01 to 0.1%). What it binds is not known. The TCR originated in a male donor with papillary thyroid cancer or a benign thyroid nodule (not recorded which). Some clones in this sample may be carry-over from other donors' samples. The chain has TRBV27 and TRBJ2-7; 11 nucleotides agree with TRBD2. Sequenced input: tumor tissue. CDR3 sequence (DNA): TGTGCCAGCAGAAGACTAGCGGGATCCTACGAGCAGTACTTC. Translating gives CASRRLAGSYEQYF.